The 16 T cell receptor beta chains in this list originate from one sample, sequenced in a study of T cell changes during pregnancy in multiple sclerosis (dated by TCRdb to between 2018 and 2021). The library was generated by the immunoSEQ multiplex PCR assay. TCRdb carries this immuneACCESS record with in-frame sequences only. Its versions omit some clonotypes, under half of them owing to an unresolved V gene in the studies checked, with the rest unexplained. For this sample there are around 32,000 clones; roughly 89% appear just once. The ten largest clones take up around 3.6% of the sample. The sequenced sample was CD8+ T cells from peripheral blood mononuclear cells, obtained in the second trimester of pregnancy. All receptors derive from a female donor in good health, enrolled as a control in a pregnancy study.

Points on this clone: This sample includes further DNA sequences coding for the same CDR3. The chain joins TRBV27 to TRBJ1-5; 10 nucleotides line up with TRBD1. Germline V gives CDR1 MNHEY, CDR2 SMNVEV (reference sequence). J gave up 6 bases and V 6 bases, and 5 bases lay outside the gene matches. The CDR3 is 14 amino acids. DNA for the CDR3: TGTGCCAGCAGCTCAGGACAGGGGGGTCAGCCCCAGCATTTT. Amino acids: CASSSGQGGQPQHF.

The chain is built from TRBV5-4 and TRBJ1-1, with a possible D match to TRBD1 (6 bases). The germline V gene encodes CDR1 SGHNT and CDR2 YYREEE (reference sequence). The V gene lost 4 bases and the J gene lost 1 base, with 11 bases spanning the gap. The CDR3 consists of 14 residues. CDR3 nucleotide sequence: TGTGCCAGCAGCAAAGGGGGTGGGAACACTGAAGCTTTCTTT. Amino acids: CASSKGGGNTEAFF.

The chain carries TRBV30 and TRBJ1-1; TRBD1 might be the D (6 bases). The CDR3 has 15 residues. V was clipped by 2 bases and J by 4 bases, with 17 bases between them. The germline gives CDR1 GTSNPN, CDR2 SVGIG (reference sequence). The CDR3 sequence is CAWSPSRQAGTEAFF. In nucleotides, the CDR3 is TGTGCCTGGAGTCCCTCCCGACAGGCCGGCACTGAAGCTTTCTTT.

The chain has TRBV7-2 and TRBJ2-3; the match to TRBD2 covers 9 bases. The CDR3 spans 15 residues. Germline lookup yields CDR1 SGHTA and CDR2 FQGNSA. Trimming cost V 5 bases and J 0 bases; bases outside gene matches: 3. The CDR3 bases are TGTGCCAGCAGCGTAACTAGCGGGAGCACAGATACGCAGTATTTT. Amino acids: CASSVTSGSTDTQYF.

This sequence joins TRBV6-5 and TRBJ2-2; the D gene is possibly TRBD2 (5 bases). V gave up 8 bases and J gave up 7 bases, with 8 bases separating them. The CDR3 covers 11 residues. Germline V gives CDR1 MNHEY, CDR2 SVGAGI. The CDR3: CASGEFGELFF. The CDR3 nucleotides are TGTGCCAGCGGGGAGTTCGGGGAGCTGTTTTTT.

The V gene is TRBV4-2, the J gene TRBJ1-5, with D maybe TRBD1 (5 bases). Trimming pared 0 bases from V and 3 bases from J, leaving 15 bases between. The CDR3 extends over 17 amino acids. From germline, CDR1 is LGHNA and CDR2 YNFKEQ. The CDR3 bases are TGTGCCAGCAGCCAAGATCTAGAGACAGATCACAATCAGCCCCAGCATTTT. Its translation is CASSQDLETDHNQPQHF.

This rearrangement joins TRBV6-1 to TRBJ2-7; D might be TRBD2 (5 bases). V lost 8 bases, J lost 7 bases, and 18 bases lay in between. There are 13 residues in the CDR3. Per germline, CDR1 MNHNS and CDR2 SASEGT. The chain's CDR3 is CASQTGPSGEQYF. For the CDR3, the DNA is TGTGCCAGCCAGACCGGGCCGTCGGGGGAGCAGTACTTC.

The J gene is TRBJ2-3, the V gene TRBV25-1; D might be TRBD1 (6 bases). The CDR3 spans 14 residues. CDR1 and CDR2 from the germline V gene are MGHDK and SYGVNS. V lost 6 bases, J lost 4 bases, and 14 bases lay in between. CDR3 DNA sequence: TGTGCCAGCAGATTGACAGGCTCCTCAGATACGCAGTATTTT. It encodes CASRLTGSSDTQYF.

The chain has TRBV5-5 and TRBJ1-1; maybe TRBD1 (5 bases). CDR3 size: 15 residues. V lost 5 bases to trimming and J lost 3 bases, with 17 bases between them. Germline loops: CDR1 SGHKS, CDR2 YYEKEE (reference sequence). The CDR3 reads CASRLYGGSDTEAFF. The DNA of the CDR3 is TGTGCCAGCAGACTCTACGGGGGTTCGGACACTGAAGCTTTCTTT.

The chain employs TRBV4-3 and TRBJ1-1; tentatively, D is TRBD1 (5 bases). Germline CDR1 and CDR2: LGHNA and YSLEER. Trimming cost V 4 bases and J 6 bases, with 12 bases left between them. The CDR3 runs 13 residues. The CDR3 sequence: CASSPGRGAEAFF. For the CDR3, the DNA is TGCGCCAGCAGCCCGGGGAGGGGCGCTGAAGCTTTCTTT.

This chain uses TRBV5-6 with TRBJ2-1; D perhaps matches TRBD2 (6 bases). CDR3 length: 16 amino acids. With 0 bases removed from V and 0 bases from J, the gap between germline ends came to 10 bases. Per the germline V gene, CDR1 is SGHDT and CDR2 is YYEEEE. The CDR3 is CASSLGGGISYNEQFF. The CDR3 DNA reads TGTGCCAGCAGCTTGGGAGGAGGGATCTCCTACAATGAGCAGTTCTTC.

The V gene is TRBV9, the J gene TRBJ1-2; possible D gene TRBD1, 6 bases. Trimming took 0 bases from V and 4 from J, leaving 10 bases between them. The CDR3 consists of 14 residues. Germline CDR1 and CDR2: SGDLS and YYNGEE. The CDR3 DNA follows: TGTGCCAGCAGCGTAGGCGGGGGCCTCTATGGCTACACCTTC. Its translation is CASSVGGGLYGYTF.

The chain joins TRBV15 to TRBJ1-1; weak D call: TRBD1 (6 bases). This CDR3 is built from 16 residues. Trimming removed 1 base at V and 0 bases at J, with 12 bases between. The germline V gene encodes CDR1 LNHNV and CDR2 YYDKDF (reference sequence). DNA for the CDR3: TGTGCCACCAGCAGAGGGACAGATTATATGAACACTGAAGCTTTCTTT. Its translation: CATSRGTDYMNTEAFF.

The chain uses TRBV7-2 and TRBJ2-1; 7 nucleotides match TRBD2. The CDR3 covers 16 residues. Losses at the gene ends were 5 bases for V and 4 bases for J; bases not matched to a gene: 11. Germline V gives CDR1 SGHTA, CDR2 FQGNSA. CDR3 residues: CASSDWDYFPYNEQFF. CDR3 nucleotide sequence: TGTGCCAGCAGCGATTGGGACTATTTTCCGTACAATGAGCAGTTCTTC.

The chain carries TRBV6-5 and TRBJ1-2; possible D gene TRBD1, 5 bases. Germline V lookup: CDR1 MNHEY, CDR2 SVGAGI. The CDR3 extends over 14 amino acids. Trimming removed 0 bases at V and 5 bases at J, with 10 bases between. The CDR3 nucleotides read TGTGCCAGCAGTTACTCCGGACGGACATATGGCTACACCTTC. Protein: CASSYSGRTYGYTF.

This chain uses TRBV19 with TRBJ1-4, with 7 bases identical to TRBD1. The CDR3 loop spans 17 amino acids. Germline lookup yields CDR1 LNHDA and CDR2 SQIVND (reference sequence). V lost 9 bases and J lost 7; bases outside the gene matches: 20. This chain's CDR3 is CASKPSQFRGSGEKLFF. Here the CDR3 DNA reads TGTGCCAGCAAACCCTCCCAATTCAGGGGGTCGGGTGAAAAACTGTTTTTT.